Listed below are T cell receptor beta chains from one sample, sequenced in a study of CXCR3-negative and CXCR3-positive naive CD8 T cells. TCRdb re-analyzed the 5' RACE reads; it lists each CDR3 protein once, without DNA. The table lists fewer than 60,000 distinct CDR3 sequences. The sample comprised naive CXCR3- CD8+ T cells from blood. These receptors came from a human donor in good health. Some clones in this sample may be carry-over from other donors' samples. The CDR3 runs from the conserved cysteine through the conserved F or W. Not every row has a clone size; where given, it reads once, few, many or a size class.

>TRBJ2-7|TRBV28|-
CASRAGGDYEQYF
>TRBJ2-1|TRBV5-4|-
CASSSGTGNYNEQFF
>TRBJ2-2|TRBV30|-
CAWSPGTGNTGELFF
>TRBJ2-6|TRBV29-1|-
CSVETFRADSGANVLTF
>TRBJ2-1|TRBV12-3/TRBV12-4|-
CASSLGEGLRNEQFF
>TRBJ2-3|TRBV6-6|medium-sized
CASSYLGPTSGADTQYF
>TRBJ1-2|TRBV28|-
CASSFSSSGGVYGYTF
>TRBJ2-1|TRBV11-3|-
CASSDDRDSYNEQFF
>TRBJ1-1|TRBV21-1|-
CASNLGGSEPLNTDAFF
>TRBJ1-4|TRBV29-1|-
CSVPGSEKLFF
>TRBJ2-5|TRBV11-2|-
CASSSDSTGTGGLKTQYF
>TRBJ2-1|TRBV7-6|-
CASSSRGGGSYSEQFF
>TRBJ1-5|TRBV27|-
CASSFSRDQPQHF
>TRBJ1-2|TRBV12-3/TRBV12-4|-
CASSLGWEADF
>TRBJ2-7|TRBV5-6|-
CASSPAGTGYEQYF
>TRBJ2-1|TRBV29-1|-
CSVGGREASYNEQFF
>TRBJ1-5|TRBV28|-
CASSLPWGPLGSNQPQHF
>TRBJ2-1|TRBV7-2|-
CASSKEKGYNEQFF
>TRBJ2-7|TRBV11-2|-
CASSSFLAGGGSYEQYF
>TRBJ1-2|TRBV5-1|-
CASSLESVNYGYTF
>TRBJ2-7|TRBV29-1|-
CSVELVVREGPYEQYF
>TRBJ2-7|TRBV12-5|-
CASGTGQPYEQYF
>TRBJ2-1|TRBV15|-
CATSRGGGPYNEQFF
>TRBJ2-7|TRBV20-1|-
CSARSPDSSYEQYF
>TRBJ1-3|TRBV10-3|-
CAISEARDSGNTIYF
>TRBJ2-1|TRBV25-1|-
CASSGPLAGNEQFF
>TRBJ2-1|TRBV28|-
CASSWTDNEQFF
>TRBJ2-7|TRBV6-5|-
CASSPGDIYEQYF
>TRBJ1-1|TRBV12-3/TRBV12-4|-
CASSPLGGNTEAFF
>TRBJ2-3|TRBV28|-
CASQGLAGPYSTDTQYF
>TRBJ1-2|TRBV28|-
CASSTSDGQANYGYTF
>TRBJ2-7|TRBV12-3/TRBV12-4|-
CASSRTASSYEQYF
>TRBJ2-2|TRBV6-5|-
CASSYTGTGELFF
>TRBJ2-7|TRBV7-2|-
CASSLVHVAGAPQYEQYF
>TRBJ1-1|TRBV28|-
CASSPTGPNTEAFF
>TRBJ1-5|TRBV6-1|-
CASSEGPGLTNQPQHF
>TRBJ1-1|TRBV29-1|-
CSVEENTEAFF
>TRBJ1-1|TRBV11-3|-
CASQGAEAEAFF